This passage covers 28 T cell receptor beta chains from one sample sequenced in a study of CD8 T cells in Susac syndrome. RNA totalling roughly 0.5 to 1 ug underwent reverse transcription with random hexamers. One entry per CDR3 protein results from TCRdb running MiXCR on the immunoSEQ multiplex PCR reads. The table has 80,000 or so distinct CDR3 sequences, roughly 94% seen once. Sample: CD8+ T cells from PBMCs. Receptors originate from a human donor with Susac syndrome.

This rearrangement joins TRBV5-1 to TRBJ2-7; the match to TRBD1 covers 9 bases. Germline assignment: CDR1 SGHRS and CDR2 YFSETQ. V shed 4 bases, J shed 1 base, and the junction held 6 bases outside the gene matches. There are 15 residues in the CDR3. The CDR3, as DNA: TGCGCCAGCAGCCTAGGGACAGGGATGTCCTACGAGCAGTACTTC. Translating gives CASSLGTGMSYEQYF.

J is TRBJ2-7 and V is TRBV15; the D gene is possibly TRBD1 (6 bases). V dropped 5 bases and J dropped 2 bases, with 13 bases sitting between them. Per the germline V gene, CDR1 is LNHNV and CDR2 is YYDKDF (reference sequence). The CDR3 consists of 14 residues. CDR3 region: CATSLGAGAYEQYF. CDR3 nucleotide sequence: TGTGCCACCAGCCTCGGGGCAGGGGCCTACGAGCAGTACTTC.

The chain is built from TRBV5-1 and TRBJ1-2; tentatively, D is TRBD1 (6 bases). V dropped 4 bases and J dropped 0 bases, with 28 bases sitting between them. The CDR3 has 20 amino acids. In germline, CDR1 is SGHRS, CDR2 YFSETQ. Here the CDR3 DNA reads TGCGCCAGCAGCCCCGGGACCGATGGTGGGGGCATAATAGCTAACTATGGCTACACCTTC. Protein: CASSPGTDGGGIIANYGYTF. The variable domain in full, completed from reference TRBV5-1 and TRBJ1-2, reads KAGVTQTPRYLIKTRGQQVTLSCSPISGHRSVSWYQQTPGQGLQFLFEYFSETQRNKGNFPGRFSGRQFSNSRSEMNVSTLELGDSALYLCASSPGTDGGGIIANYGYTFGSGTRLTVV.

The genes are TRBV6-2 or TRBV6-3 and TRBJ2-7; D gene ambiguous. Deletions cut 4 bases from V and 3 bases from J, with 19 bases between. The germline V gene has CDR1 MNHEY and CDR2 SVGEGT. The CDR3 has 16 amino acids. CDR3 amino acids: CASSSIRTANYYEQYF. Written as DNA, the CDR3 is TGTGCCAGCAGTTCTATACGTACTGCCAACTACTACGAGCAGTACTTC.

The chain joins TRBV19 to TRBJ1-2, with 7 bases identical to TRBD1. This CDR3 comprises 15 residues. The V segment lost 7 bases and the J segment 5 bases; nucleotides outside the gene matches: 13. Germline V gene sequence: CDR1 LNHDA, CDR2 SQIVND (reference sequence). In DNA, the CDR3 is TGTGCCAGTATGGAAACAGGGGAACTTTGGTATGGCTACACCTTC. It is translated as CASMETGELWYGYTF.

V usage is TRBV7-9 and J usage is TRBJ2-1, with D possibly being TRBD1 (5 bases). V lost 2 bases and J 4 bases, leaving 9 bases between the germline ends. This CDR3 has 14 amino acids. From germline, CDR1 is SEHNR and CDR2 FQNEAQ (reference sequence). Here the CDR3 reads CASSLTTEYNEQFF. CDR3 DNA: TGTGCCAGCAGCTTAACGACAGAGTACAATGAGCAGTTCTTC.

This clonotype was counted a single time. The CDR3 nucleotides read TGCAGTGCTAGAGAACCCAGGGGTAGTAAAACAGATACGCAGTATTTT. Its translation: CSAREPRGSKTDTQYF. The V and J genes are TRBV20-1 and TRBJ2-3; tentatively, D is TRBD1 (6 bases). The germline gives CDR1 DFQATT, CDR2 SNEGSKA (reference sequence). The V gene lost 0 bases and the J gene lost 3 bases, with 16 bases spanning the gap. CDR3 length: 16 residues.

The genes are TRBV12-3 or TRBV12-4 and TRBJ2-2; TRBD1 matches at 8 bases. After removal of 3 bases from V and 7 bases from J, the junction contained 13 bases not matched to a gene. CDR3 length: 17 residues. CDR3 region: CASSFYPDRARGGELFF. CDR3 bases: TGTGCCAGCAGTTTTTATCCGGACAGGGCCCGGGGCGGGGAGCTGTTTTTT.

The chain uses TRBV7-8 and TRBJ2-1; D might be TRBD1 or TRBD2, each matching 7 bases. Trimming removed 1 base from V and 5 bases from J, with 15 bases in between. Germline CDR1 SGHVS, CDR2 FQNEAQ. CDR3 length: 16 amino acids. The CDR3 DNA follows: TGTGCCAGCAGCTTAGTGGGCAGGGGGGGGGACAATGAGCAGTTCTTC. This gives the protein CASSLVGRGGDNEQFF.

The chain has TRBV30 and TRBJ1-4; D remains unclear. Between the trimmed V and J ends, which lost 4 bases and 8 bases, there was a span of 14 bases. Per germline, CDR1 GTSNPN and CDR2 SVGIG (reference sequence). The CDR3 extends over 13 amino acids. In nucleotides, the CDR3 is TGTGCCTGGATCGATACAACGAGGGAAAAACTGTTTTTT. Its protein product is CAWIDTTREKLFF.

The gene calls are TRBV7-9 and TRBJ2-6; perhaps D is TRBD1 or TRBD2 (6 bases each). CDR1 SEHNR and CDR2 FQNEAQ come from the germline V gene (reference sequence). Trimming removed 5 bases from V and 2 bases from J, with 13 bases in between. This CDR3 region has 16 residues. The CDR3 nucleotides are TGTGCCAGCAGCCCCGAGGGGGGAACTGGGGCCAACGTCCTGACTTTC. Protein product: CASSPEGGTGANVLTF.

The V call is TRBV6-5, the J call TRBJ1-3, with a tentative D call TRBD1 (5 bases). The CDR3 consists of 14 residues. Per the germline V gene, CDR1 is MNHEY and CDR2 is SVGAGI. V was trimmed by 10 bases and J by 0 bases, leaving 13 bases between them. The CDR3 loop is CATSGTASGNTIYF. The CDR3 DNA follows: TGTGCCACATCCGGGACGGCCTCTGGAAACACCATATATTTT.

This rearrangement joins TRBV27 to TRBJ1-1, with 7 bases aligning to TRBD1. With V trimmed by 5 bases and J by 2 bases, 8 bases remained unmatched. Per the germline V gene, CDR1 is MNHEY and CDR2 is SMNVEV (reference sequence). This CDR3 region has 15 residues. CDR3 region: CASSTPRGTNTEAFF. The CDR3 bases are TGTGCCAGCAGTACCCCCAGGGGGACTAACACTGAAGCTTTCTTT.

The chain combines TRBV20-1 with TRBJ1-1; D perhaps matches TRBD1 (5 bases). The V and J ends lost 0 bases and 0 bases respectively, with 11 bases between them. CDR3 length: 15 amino acids. Germline CDR1 and CDR2: DFQATT and SNEGSKA (reference sequence). The CDR3: CSARERGGLNTEAFF. DNA for the CDR3: TGCAGTGCTAGAGAACGGGGGGGGTTGAACACTGAAGCTTTCTTT.

The chain uses TRBV28 and TRBJ1-4; 10 bases fit TRBD1. J gave up 5 bases and V 1 base, and 4 bases lay outside the gene matches. The length of the CDR3 is 16 residues. Germline V gene data show CDR1 as MDHEN and CDR2 as SYDVKM. CDR3 nucleotide sequence: TGTGCCAGCAGTTTATCTGGGGACAGGGGAAATGAAAAACTGTTTTTT. Encoded protein: CASSLSGDRGNEKLFF.

The chain employs TRBV4-3 and TRBJ1-6, with a possible D match to TRBD1 (6 bases). CDR3 length: 14 amino acids. Trimming cost V 2 bases and J 8 bases, with 10 bases left between them. Germline V gene data show CDR1 as LGHNA and CDR2 as YSLEER. The CDR3 bases are TGCGCCAGCAGCCAAAGGGGGGAGCATTCACCCCTCCACTTT. This codes for CASSQRGEHSPLHF.

The gene calls are TRBV20-1 and TRBJ1-6; tentative D call: TRBD1 (6 bases). The germline gives CDR1 DFQATT, CDR2 SNEGSKA (reference sequence). Trimming removed 3 bases from V and 0 bases from J, with 15 bases in between. This CDR3 spans 17 amino acids. CDR3 bases: TGCAGTGCTAGTCTCAGGGGAGGGTACTCCTATAATTCACCCCTCCACTTT. Translated, it gives CSASLRGGYSYNSPLHF.

The genes are TRBV20-1 and TRBJ2-1; 11 nucleotides align to TRBD2. This CDR3 region has 15 residues. With V trimmed by 0 bases and J by 8 bases, 6 bases remained unmatched. Germline V gene lookup returns CDR1 DFQATT and CDR2 SNEGSKA (reference sequence). The CDR3: CSARETSGVFYEQFF. The CDR3 bases are TGCAGTGCTAGAGAGACTAGCGGGGTTTTTTATGAGCAGTTCTTC.

The chain uses TRBV7-8 and TRBJ2-7, with D possibly matching TRBD1 (6 bases). This CDR3 is 15 amino acids long. The germline V gene has CDR1 SGHVS and CDR2 FQNEAQ. The V end was cut by 5 bases, the J end by 0 bases, with 14 bases between. CDR3 nucleotides: TGTGCCAGCAGCCCGAGGACAGTTTCCTCCTACGAGCAGTACTTC. It translates to CASSPRTVSSYEQYF.

V is TRBV6-5 and J is TRBJ2-1; 11 bases map to TRBD1. Germline-derived CDR1 and CDR2 are MNHEY and SVGAGI. The length of the CDR3 is 15 residues. With V trimmed by 5 bases and J by 7 bases, 7 bases remained unmatched. The CDR3: CASSDGTGGGNEQFF. CDR3 coding DNA: TGTGCCAGCAGTGACGGGACAGGGGGTGGAAATGAGCAGTTCTTC.

The chain recombines TRBV7-6 with TRBJ1-1; 7 nucleotides align to TRBD1. V was pared by 4 bases and J by 5 bases, with 4 bases of the junction left unmatched. The germline V gene has CDR1 SGHVS and CDR2 FNYEAQ. This CDR3 is 13 amino acids long. CDR3 loop: CASSSTRGTEAFF. As DNA, the CDR3 is TGTGCCAGCAGCTCTACCAGGGGGACTGAAGCTTTCTTT.

The V gene is TRBV12-5, the J gene TRBJ2-2; no clear D gene. V was trimmed by 4 bases and J by 1 base, leaving 13 bases between them. Germline assignment: CDR1 LGHNT and CDR2 FRNRAP. This CDR3 has 16 amino acids. CDR3 protein: CASGSSAQLNTGELFF. CDR3 coding DNA: TGTGCTAGTGGTTCCTCAGCGCAGCTGAACACCGGGGAGCTGTTTTTT.

The rearrangement joins TRBV7-9 to TRBJ2-3; a weak D match, TRBD1 (5 bases). Trimming removed 3 bases at V and 0 bases at J, with 10 bases between. The V gene's germline CDR1 is SEHNR and CDR2 FQNEAQ (reference sequence). The CDR3 sequence is 15 residues long. CDR3: CASSLTVSSTDTQYF. The CDR3 nucleotides are TGTGCCAGCAGCTTGACAGTCTCTAGCACAGATACGCAGTATTTT.

This clonotype has just one count. This chain joins TRBV28 and TRBJ2-3, with D hard to call. V lost 2 bases and J lost 10, with 10 bases in between. Germline CDR1 reads MDHEN; CDR2 reads SYDVKM. There are 12 residues in the CDR3. The CDR3 loop reads CASSLGRMPQYF. For the CDR3, the DNA is TGTGCCAGCAGTTTAGGACGGATGCCGCAGTATTTT.

A remark on this clonotype: A read error may produce the germline difference seen at one junction end. The CDR3 loop reads CASTPVGTNF. The CDR3 DNA sequence: TGTGCCAGCACCCCGGTCGGAACAAACTTC. This chain links TRBV7-9 with TRBJ2-7; D not certain. This CDR3 spans 10 amino acids. Germline-derived CDR1 and CDR2 are SEHNR and FQNEAQ (reference sequence).

V usage is TRBV7-8 and J usage is TRBJ1-2; tentative D call: TRBD1 (6 bases). Germline V gene lookup returns CDR1 SGHVS and CDR2 FQNEAQ. Deletions cut 4 bases from V and 3 bases from J, with 12 bases between. The CDR3 loop spans 14 amino acids. Here the CDR3 reads CASSSRQDYYGYTF. The CDR3 DNA reads TGTGCCAGCAGCTCGAGACAGGACTACTATGGCTACACCTTC.

This sequence joins TRBV3-1 and TRBJ2-1; D is possibly TRBD2 (6 bases). Trimming cost V 3 bases and J 0 bases, with 15 bases left between them. The V gene's germline CDR1 is LGHDT and CDR2 YNNKEL (reference sequence). This CDR3 spans 17 amino acids. The CDR3 region has the DNA TGTGCCAGCAGCCAGGGACTTTCCCGGAACTCCTACAATGAGCAGTTCTTC. Protein sequence: CASSQGLSRNSYNEQFF.

V gene TRBV14 combines with J gene TRBJ2-7; perhaps TRBD1 as D (6 bases). The V end lost 6 bases, the J end lost 5 bases, and 14 bases lay between the germline ends. Per the germline V gene, CDR1 is SGHDN and CDR2 is FVKESK. This CDR3 is 13 amino acids long. CDR3 loop: CASRRRDTDEQYF. The CDR3 DNA reads as TGTGCCAGCAGACGCCGGGACACGGACGAGCAGTACTTC.